The source of this T cell receptor (beta chain) is a study of blood T cell repertoires in COVID-19. Across the study: COVID-19 samples from acute and convalescent phases originated in the United States, Italy and Spain. Sample material is recorded as cDNA or gDNA derived from T cells, B-cell-depleted T cells, or PBMCs.

The CDR3 loop spans 15 amino acids. The germline CDR1 and CDR2 sequences are LGHNA and YSLEER. Trimming removed 1 base from V and 4 bases from J; junction bases left unmatched: 4. In the source study's methods: The assay estimated nucleated cells by amplifying reference gene primers. TCRdb's table, derived via immunoSEQ multiplex PCR, lists solely in-frame clones and lacks some. That table is the source of V, J and clone size, and D and trimming were worked out from the DNA. Among around 25,000 clones listed, around 87% were seen once. J is TRBJ2-7 and V is TRBV4-3; 10 nucleotides agree with TRBD2. The sequenced sample was peripheral blood. The receptor comes from a human donor with active COVID-19. The donor label of this sample is uncertain. In nucleotides, the CDR3 is TGCGCCAGCAGCCAAGTGCTAGCGGGAGCGTACGAGCAGTACTTC. Its translation: CASSQVLAGAYEQYF.